Below, 27 T cell receptor beta chains from the same sample are listed, as sequenced in a study of T-cell reconstitution after alpha-beta-depleted transplantation in children. A TCRbeta library incorporating unique molecular identifiers was prepared. TCRdb recomputed calls from the PCR reads with MiXCR, one row per CDR3 protein. This sample has around 700,000 distinct CDR3 sequences, with roughly 14% found just once. Material: PBMCs, obtained before TCRalphabeta/CD19-depleted stem cell transplant. Receptor source: a girl aged 2-10 years with congenital amegakaryocytic thrombocytopenia, due to receive a stem cell transplant.

This clonotype was observed a single time. The CDR3 loop is CASRDRGVYTEAFF. In nucleotides, the CDR3 is TGTGCCAGCAGAGACCGGGGGGTGTACACTGAAGCTTTCTTT. The chain has TRBV12-3 or TRBV12-4 and TRBJ1-1, with D maybe TRBD1 (5 bases). CDR3 size: 14 residues. V lost 6 bases and J 3 bases, leaving 14 bases between the germline ends.

This clonotype was seen a few times. V usage is TRBV6-5 and J usage is TRBJ2-4, with D maybe TRBD2 (6 bases). Germline CDR1 MNHEY, CDR2 SVGAGI. Trimming removed 0 bases from V and 2 bases from J, with 11 bases in between. The CDR3 runs 16 residues. The CDR3 DNA reads TGTGCCAGCAGTTACTCGCGGGGAGGTCCCAAAAACATTCAGTACTTC. It is translated as CASSYSRGGPKNIQYF.

The chain uses TRBV11-2 and TRBJ2-5; D is perhaps TRBD1 (5 bases). V was shortened by 1 base and J by 2 bases, with 14 bases between the two germline ends. The germline V gene encodes CDR1 SGHAT and CDR2 FQNNGV. The CDR3 sequence is 16 residues long. The CDR3 nucleotides read TGTGCCAGCAGCTTAGGGGTGACAGCCGATCAAGAGACCCAGTACTTC. Amino acids: CASSLGVTADQETQYF.

This chain joins TRBV4-2 and TRBJ2-7; TRBD2 agrees at 12 bases. The CDR3 spans 16 residues. V lost 3 bases, J lost 2 bases, and 5 bases stayed unmatched. Per the germline V gene, CDR1 is LGHNA and CDR2 is YNFKEQ. CDR3 bases: TGTGCCAGCAGCCATAGACTAGCGGGAGAAGCCTACGAGCAGTACTTC. Its protein product is CASSHRLAGEAYEQYF.

With respect to this clonotype: Just one base apart from a much larger clone, this may be a read error. The chain employs TRBV5-1 and TRBJ2-2, with a tentative D call TRBD1 (6 bases). In germline, CDR1 is SGHRS, CDR2 YFSETQ. The CDR3 has 15 residues. This CDR3 reads CASSSRWDNTGELLF. CDR3 bases: TGCGCCAGCAGCTCCCGGTGGGACAACACCGGGGAGCTGCTTTTT.

This clonotype was picked up a small number of times. This chain uses TRBV11-2 with TRBJ2-7, with TRBD1 as a possible D gene (5 bases). Per the germline V gene, CDR1 is SGHAT and CDR2 is FQNNGV. The CDR3 is 15 amino acids. V was trimmed by 0 bases and J by 3 bases, leaving 12 bases between them. The CDR3 coding sequence is TGTGCCAGCAGCTTAGATGGCTTTCAGGGCTACGAGCAGTACTTC. Translated: CASSLDGFQGYEQYF. Full variable domain (remainder filled in from reference TRBV11-2 and TRBJ2-7): EAGVAQSPRYKIIEKRQSVAFWCNPISGHATLYWYQQILGQGPKLLIQFQNNGVVDDSQLPKDRFSAERLKGVDSTLKIQPAKLEDSAVYLCASSLDGFQGYEQYFGPGTRLTVT.

The V and J genes are TRBV29-1 and TRBJ2-3, with D possibly being TRBD1 (6 bases). Trimming stripped 7 bases from V and 3 bases from J, with 14 bases between. CDR3 length: 13 amino acids. CDR1 SQVTM and CDR2 ANQGSEA come from the germline V gene. The DNA of the CDR3 is TGCAGCGGAGATCCCACAGGGACAGATACGCAGTATTTT. It is translated as CSGDPTGTDTQYF.

This clonotype was seen a handful of times. The V gene is TRBV6-5, the J gene TRBJ2-3; D is ambiguous. Germline V lookup: CDR1 MNHEY, CDR2 SVGAGI. Trimming removed 4 bases from V and 4 bases from J, with 12 bases in between. The CDR3 runs 14 residues. The CDR3 reads CASSSSVYADTQYF. The CDR3 nucleotides read TGTGCCAGCAGTTCATCGGTCTACGCAGATACGCAGTATTTT.

The sample holds many counts of this clonotype. V and J are TRBV5-1 and TRBJ2-7, with unresolved D. Between the trimmed V and J ends, which lost 0 bases and 0 bases, there was a span of 7 bases. The germline V gene encodes CDR1 SGHRS and CDR2 YFSETQ. The CDR3 spans 14 residues. The CDR3 bases are TGCGCCAGCAGCTTGGGGCTTAGCTCCTACGAGCAGTACTTC. It yields the protein CASSLGLSSYEQYF.

This clonotype showed up many times. This chain connects TRBV12-3 or TRBV12-4 to TRBJ2-2, with 8 bases identical to TRBD2. Trimming took 7 bases from V and 6 from J; bases not matched to a gene: 7. The CDR3 covers 14 residues. CDR3 protein: CASTPGGSAGELFF. CDR3 nucleotide sequence: TGTGCCAGCACTCCGGGAGGGTCCGCCGGGGAGCTGTTTTTT.

Ten or more counts support this clonotype. J is TRBJ1-1 and V is TRBV12-3 or TRBV12-4; D gene unclear. V was pared by 0 bases and J by 3 bases, with 11 bases between. CDR3 length: 15 amino acids. The CDR3 reads CASSLALSGYTEAFF. CDR3 nucleotide sequence: TGTGCCAGCAGTTTAGCGCTTTCGGGTTACACTGAAGCTTTCTTT.

This clonotype was detected only a few times. V usage is TRBV5-5 and J usage is TRBJ2-2; no definite D call. The CDR3 extends over 11 amino acids. Germline values: CDR1 SGHKS, CDR2 YYEKEE (reference sequence). Trimming stripped 3 bases from V and 7 bases from J, with 4 bases between. The CDR3 is CASSSNGELFF. In DNA form, the CDR3 reads TGTGCCAGCAGCTCCAACGGGGAGCTGTTTTTT.

The chain is built from TRBV20-1 and TRBJ2-5; D unresolved. The length of the CDR3 is 11 residues. CDR1 DFQATT and CDR2 SNEGSKA come from the germline V gene (reference sequence). Trimming removed 6 bases from V and 7 bases from J, with 12 bases in between. CDR3 residues: CSALSVGTQYF. In DNA, the CDR3 is TGCAGTGCCCTTTCCGTGGGGACCCAGTACTTC.

As to this clonotype: This sequence may be a read error, since a much larger clone differs from it by one base. V usage is TRBV5-1 and J usage is TRBJ1-2, with D hard to call. This CDR3 has 15 residues. Germline V gene data show CDR1 as SGHRS and CDR2 as YFSETQ. The V end lost 4 bases, the J end lost 4 bases, and 17 bases lay between the germline ends. The CDR3 here is CASSVHAKSVYGYTF. In DNA, the CDR3 is TGCGCCAGCAGCGTACATGCAAAAAGCGTCTATGGCTACACCTTC.

CDR3 residues: CSAVGLAEGTDTQYF. Here the CDR3 DNA reads TGCAGTGCTGTAGGACTAGCGGAGGGCACAGATACGCAGTATTTT. The J gene is TRBJ2-3, the V gene TRBV20-1; 10 nucleotides line up with TRBD2. This CDR3 spans 15 amino acids. CDR1 and CDR2 from the germline V gene are DFQATT and SNEGSKA (reference sequence). Trimming cost V 5 bases and J 1 base; bases outside gene matches: 6.

The table lists this clonotype with many counts. V is TRBV5-1 and J is TRBJ2-3; the D gene is possibly TRBD2 (5 bases). The CDR3 runs to 16 residues. V lost 0 bases and J lost 0, with 11 bases in between. CDR1 and CDR2 from the germline V gene are SGHRS and YFSETQ. The CDR3 here is CASSLGLASSTDTQYF. The CDR3, as DNA: TGCGCCAGCAGCTTGGGGCTAGCATCTAGCACAGATACGCAGTATTTT.

This clonotype was picked up many times. The chain recombines TRBV29-1 with TRBJ2-5; D is uncertain. Germline V CDR1 and CDR2: SQVTM, ANQGSEA. The CDR3 loop spans 13 amino acids. V lost 2 bases to trimming and J lost 1 base, with 8 bases between them. For the CDR3, the DNA is TGCAGCGTTGAACGTCAGGCCCAAGAGACCCAGTACTTC. Residues: CSVERQAQETQYF.

Comment on this clonotype: This may arise from a read error, as a much more abundant clone is one base away. This chain connects TRBV20-1 to TRBJ2-7, with 12 bases that match TRBD2. The CDR3 is 14 residues long. V lost 2 bases to trimming and J lost 7 bases; unmatched junction nucleotides: 6. Germline CDR1 is DFQATT and CDR2 is SNEGSKA (reference sequence). For the CDR3, the DNA is TGCAGTGCTAGATGGACTAGCGGGAAATTGGAGCAGTACTTC. This sequence encodes CSARWTSGKLEQYF.

The V call is TRBV7-9, the J call TRBJ1-4; 9 bases match TRBD1. This CDR3 has 15 residues. V lost 1 base and J lost 8; bases outside the gene matches: 5. The germline V gene has CDR1 SEHNR and CDR2 FQNEAQ (reference sequence). The CDR3 protein is CASSLGMDRGEKLFF. Written as DNA, the CDR3 is TGTGCCAGCAGCTTAGGGATGGACAGGGGCGAAAAACTGTTTTTT.

The rearrangement uses TRBV3-1 and TRBJ2-3, with D possibly being TRBD2 (5 bases). The ends were cut back, 0 bases at V and 3 bases at J, with 16 bases in the middle. CDR3 length equals 17 residues. CDR1 and CDR2 (germline): LGHDT, YNNKEL (reference sequence). In DNA, the CDR3 is TGTGCCAGCAGCCAAGAGGGGAAGCTAGCTGGGACAGATACGCAGTATTTT. Its translation: CASSQEGKLAGTDTQYF.

The rearrangement uses TRBV20-1 and TRBJ1-4; 9 nucleotides match TRBD1. After removal of 0 bases from V and 8 bases from J, the junction contained 13 bases not matched to a gene. There are 17 residues in the CDR3. Germline V gene lookup returns CDR1 DFQATT and CDR2 SNEGSKA (reference sequence). CDR3 residues: CSARDAGGTGRWEKLFF. The CDR3 DNA sequence: TGCAGTGCTAGAGACGCCGGAGGGACAGGGAGGTGGGAAAAACTGTTTTTT.

The chain has TRBV5-1 and TRBJ2-3; no definite D call. Trimming took 1 base from V and 1 from J, leaving 22 bases between them. CDR3 length: 19 residues. From germline, CDR1 is SGHRS and CDR2 YFSETQ. The CDR3 DNA reads as TGCGCCAGCAGCTTGCTTTCCAGGCCGGCGGTGCGAGGCACAGATACGCAGTATTTT. It is translated as CASSLLSRPAVRGTDTQYF.

The chain is built from TRBV12-3 or TRBV12-4 and TRBJ2-7, with 9 bases that match TRBD1. V lost 6 bases and J lost 7; bases outside the gene matches: 16. CDR3 length: 16 amino acids. The chain's CDR3 is CASSLSTGGPTKEQYF. In nucleotides, the CDR3 is TGTGCCAGCAGCCTCTCAACAGGGGGCCCAACGAAAGAGCAGTACTTC.

In its sample, this clonotype was seen a few times. V gene TRBV20-1 combines with J gene TRBJ2-1; the match to TRBD2 covers 7 bases. Germline CDR1 is DFQATT and CDR2 is SNEGSKA (reference sequence). The CDR3 totals 16 residues. With V trimmed by 5 bases and J by 0 bases, 10 bases remained unmatched. The CDR3 is CSAPTLAASSYNEQFF. The CDR3 DNA sequence: TGCAGTGCTCCGACCCTAGCGGCGAGCTCCTACAATGAGCAGTTCTTC.

CDR3 nucleotide sequence: TGTGCCAGCAGTGAACTCGGGGGACTACGCACAGATACGCAGTATTTT. It specifies CASSELGGLRTDTQYF. V is TRBV2 and J is TRBJ2-3; 7 nucleotides match TRBD2. The CDR3 contains 16 residues. V gave up 2 bases and J gave up 1 base; unmatched junction bases: 6. Germline CDR1 reads SNHLY; CDR2 reads FYNNEI.

The genes are TRBV6-5 and TRBJ1-1, with 7 bases matching TRBD1. From germline, CDR1 is MNHEY and CDR2 SVGAGI. This CDR3 spans 12 amino acids. V lost 6 bases, J lost 8 bases, and 6 bases stayed unmatched. DNA for the CDR3: TGTGCCAGCAGCGAACAGACAGGGGAAGCTTTCTTT. Residues: CASSEQTGEAFF.

In its sample, this clonotype was seen a few times. The J gene is TRBJ2-1, the V gene TRBV5-1, with 10 bases aligning to TRBD2. CDR3 size: 12 residues. V gave up 0 bases and J gave up 12 bases; unmatched junction bases: 0. Looked up from germline, CDR1 is SGHRS and CDR2 is YFSETQ. The CDR3, as DNA: TGCGCCAGCAGCTTGGAGCGGGAGGGGCAGTTCTTC. Translating it yields CASSLEREGQFF.